The 4 T cell receptor beta chains presented below share a single source sample, sequenced in a study of shared clonotypes between healthy human individuals. This table comes from immunoSEQ multiplex PCR, and its TCRdb copy is limited to in-frame clones, with some not included. The sample yields over 100,000 clones, 68% seen once. Specimen: memory CD8+ T cells sorted from blood. The subset here: CD45RO+ cells pooled with CCR7-negative TemRA cells. The receptors here all came from a woman younger than 45 in good health.

V gene TRBV5-1 combines with J gene TRBJ2-7; maybe TRBD1 (6 bases). The germline gives CDR1 SGHRS, CDR2 YFSETQ. V lost 2 bases, J lost 6 bases, and 24 bases lay in between. CDR3 length: 17 amino acids. CDR3 sequence reads: CASSFSMPIGQSGEQYF. CDR3 nucleotide sequence: TGCGCCAGCAGCTTTTCTATGCCGATCGGACAGAGCGGCGAGCAGTACTTC.

In this sample, this clone turned up once. Other nucleotide sequences from this sample produce the same CDR3. This chain uses TRBV6-1 with TRBJ2-1, with D unresolved. CDR1 and CDR2 from the germline V gene are MNHNS and SASEGT. The CDR3 consists of 12 residues. The V end lost 3 bases, the J end lost 7 bases, and 7 bases lay between the germline ends. As DNA, the CDR3 is TGTGCCAGCAGTGATCCTGGAAATGAGCAGTTCTTC. This translates into CASSDPGNEQFF.

Note on this clone: Other DNA sequences from this sample encode an identical CDR3 as well. This chain joins TRBV5-6 and TRBJ1-1; D is ambiguous. Trimming removed 0 bases from V and 6 bases from J, with 6 bases in between. The CDR3 length is 12 residues. Looked up from germline, CDR1 is SGHDT and CDR2 is YYEEEE. The chain's CDR3 is CASSLAVAEAFF. The DNA of the CDR3 is TGTGCCAGCAGCTTGGCTGTTGCTGAAGCTTTCTTT.

The chain uses TRBV19 and TRBJ1-1; 10 bases are a match to TRBD1. The CDR3 totals 17 residues. Looked up from germline, CDR1 is LNHDA and CDR2 is SQIVND (reference sequence). Germline trimming cut 0 bases from V and 4 bases from J; bases unmatched to any gene: 8. CDR3 DNA: TGTGCCAGTAGTATAGAGGGGACAGGGGTCTTTGTCACTGAAGCTTTCTTT. Its translation: CASSIEGTGVFVTEAFF.